These T cell receptor beta chains were read from a single sample in a study of cytomegalovirus exposure and HLA in healthy donors. Only in-frame clones appear in the TCRdb table, and some are missing; sequencing was by immunoSEQ multiplex PCR. The sample yields tens of thousands of clones, of which the top ten take up about 4%. The sequencing sample was made of PBMCs. These receptor sequences come from a female donor in good health and CMV-seropositive. The CDR3 runs from the conserved cysteine through the conserved F or W. Fields, in order: J gene, D gene, V gene, CDR3 DNA, CDR3 protein. D genes are given only for firm matches.

J: TRBJ2-7; D: -; V: TRBV2; DNA: TGTGCCAGCAATGGCGAGCGTATCTACGAGCAGTACTTC; CDR3: CASNGERIYEQYF
J: TRBJ2-5; D: TRBD1; V: TRBV5-1; DNA: TGCGCCAGCAGCTTGGGTGACAGGGCGAAGACCCAGTACTTC; CDR3: CASSLGDRAKTQYF
J: TRBJ2-7; D: -; V: TRBV10-3; DNA: TGTGCCTCGCGCTGGGCAGGCCGGTACGAGCAGTACTTC; CDR3: CASRWAGRYEQYF
J: TRBJ2-7; D: TRBD2; V: TRBV18; DNA: TGTGCCAGCTCACCAGGGACTAGCGGGGCCCAGCAGTACTTC; CDR3: CASSPGTSGAQQYF
J: TRBJ2-7; D: TRBD1; V: TRBV19; DNA: TGTGCCAGTAGTACCCCGGGACAGGGGCCCTACGAGCAGTACTTC; CDR3: CASSTPGQGPYEQYF
J: TRBJ2-1; D: -; V: TRBV7-2; DNA: TGTGCCAGCCGCGGAGTGGGGGGTTACAATGAGCAGTTCTTC; CDR3: CASRGVGGYNEQFF
J: TRBJ2-1; D: -; V: TRBV29-1; DNA: TGCAGCGGAAGACGCGGGACCGGCAATGAGCAGTTCTTC; CDR3: CSGRRGTGNEQFF
J: TRBJ2-3; D: TRBD1; V: TRBV19; DNA: TGTGCCAGTAGTGTGACAGGGCCTACAGATACGCAGTATTTT; CDR3: CASSVTGPTDTQYF
J: TRBJ2-7; D: -; V: TRBV2; DNA: TGTGCCAGCAGTGAACAGGGCTACGAGCAGTACTTC; CDR3: CASSEQGYEQYF
J: TRBJ2-7; D: TRBD1; V: TRBV11-2; DNA: TGTGCCAGCAGCCTGGGGACAGGGGCCTACGAGCAGTACTTC; CDR3: CASSLGTGAYEQYF
J: TRBJ1-1; D: -; V: TRBV6-1; DNA: TGTGCCAGCAGTGAGCCGGAGGCGTACGAAGCTTTCTTT; CDR3: CASSEPEAYEAFF
J: TRBJ1-1; D: TRBD1; V: TRBV11-1; DNA: TGTGCCAGCAGCTGGGGGCCGGGACAGACAGATGGTGAAGCTTTCTTT; CDR3: CASSWGPGQTDGEAFF
J: TRBJ1-2; D: -; V: TRBV5-8; DNA: TGTGCCAGCAGCTTGTACAGGGAATATGGCTACACCTTC; CDR3: CASSLYREYGYTF
J: TRBJ1-2; D: -; V: TRBV5-1; DNA: TGCGCCAGCAGCCACACGGGGGGGGACGGCTATGGCTACACCTTC; CDR3: CASSHTGGDGYGYTF
J: TRBJ2-1; D: -; V: TRBV4-3; DNA: TGCGCCAGCAGCCAAGATTGGGCCCCTAATGAGCAGTTCTTC; CDR3: CASSQDWAPNEQFF
J: TRBJ2-6; D: TRBD1; V: TRBV7-9; DNA: TGTGCCAGCAGCGCGACGGGACAGGGGGCAGGTGGGGCCAACGTCCTGACTTTC; CDR3: CASSATGQGAGGANVLTF
J: TRBJ2-1; D: TRBD1; V: TRBV4-1; DNA: TGCGCCAGCAGCTACGGACAGGGGCTGAGCTCCTACAATGAGCAGTTCTTC; CDR3: CASSYGQGLSSYNEQFF
J: TRBJ2-6; D: TRBD1; V: TRBV28; DNA: TGTGCCAGCAGTTGGAGGCAGACAGGGAGTGGGGCCAACGTCCTGACTTTC; CDR3: CASSWRQTGSGANVLTF
J: TRBJ2-3; D: -; V: TRBV7-2; DNA: TGTGCCAGCAGATCCCCCCCCGGGACTGATTACACAGATACGCAGTATTTT; CDR3: CASRSPPGTDYTDTQYF
J: TRBJ2-1; D: TRBD2; V: TRBV4-2; DNA: TGTGCCAGCAGCCCGCCTGGGGGACTAGCGGGAGTCGCTCGCTACAATGAGCAGTTCTTC; CDR3: CASSPPGGLAGVARYNEQFF
J: TRBJ2-7; D: TRBD1; V: TRBV28; DNA: TGTGCCAGCAGTCAACCGGGACAGGTCTACGAGCAGTACTTC; CDR3: CASSQPGQVYEQYF
J: TRBJ2-7; D: -; V: TRBV5-7; DNA: TGTGCCAGCAGCTTGGCGGGGGGCGAAGGCTACGAGCAGTACTTC; CDR3: CASSLAGGEGYEQYF
J: TRBJ2-4; D: TRBD1; V: TRBV5-8; DNA: TGTGCCAGCAGCCCGGACAGGGGGCTTCACATTCAGTACTTC; CDR3: CASSPDRGLHIQYF
J: TRBJ2-7; D: -; V: TRBV7-2; DNA: TGTGCCAGCAGCTTAGTGTTCCGGGAGCAGTACTTC; CDR3: CASSLVFREQYF
J: TRBJ1-2; D: TRBD1; V: TRBV9; DNA: TGTGCCAGCAGCGCCCGGACAGGGGGCCAGAGATATGGCTACACCTTC; CDR3: CASSARTGGQRYGYTF
J: TRBJ2-6; D: -; V: TRBV11-1; DNA: TGTGCCAGCAGCTTTCAGGGGTCTGGGGCCAACGTCCTGACTTTC; CDR3: CASSFQGSGANVLTF
J: TRBJ1-5; D: -; V: TRBV29-1; DNA: TGCAGCGTTATAGAGAACAGTCTTAGCGGGAATCAGCCCCAGCATTTT; CDR3: CSVIENSLSGNQPQHF
J: TRBJ1-1; D: -; V: TRBV19; DNA: TGTGCCAGTAGCATAGTATCCCAGGGGAACACTGAAGCTTTCTTT; CDR3: CASSIVSQGNTEAFF
J: TRBJ2-4; D: -; V: TRBV28; DNA: TGTGCCAGCAGCTCAGGGGAGCGCGGGGGCATTCAGTACTTC; CDR3: CASSSGERGGIQYF
J: TRBJ1-4; D: TRBD1; V: TRBV5-1; DNA: TGCGCCAGCAGTGAACAGGGGCCGGATGAAAAACTGTTTTTT; CDR3: CASSEQGPDEKLFF
J: TRBJ2-3; D: TRBD2; V: TRBV6-5; DNA: TGTGCCAGCAGTTACGGTCCTAGCGGGAGCACAGATACGCAGTATTTT; CDR3: CASSYGPSGSTDTQYF
J: TRBJ1-1; D: -; V: TRBV6-5; DNA: TGTGCCAGCAGTTCGCCGGGAACCTACACTGAAGCTTTCTTT; CDR3: CASSSPGTYTEAFF
J: TRBJ1-2; D: TRBD1; V: TRBV18; DNA: TGTGCCAGCTCACGACGGACAGGGAATGGCTACACCTTC; CDR3: CASSRRTGNGYTF
J: TRBJ1-6; D: -; V: TRBV6-5; DNA: TGTGCCAGCCTGCGGGGACGTAATTCACCCCTCCACTTT; CDR3: CASLRGRNSPLHF
J: TRBJ2-1; D: -; V: TRBV7-9; DNA: TGTGCCAGCAGCTTATGGAGGGGATCCGACAATGAGCAGTTCTTC; CDR3: CASSLWRGSDNEQFF
J: TRBJ2-1; D: TRBD2; V: TRBV7-2; DNA: TGTGCCAGCACGCGGCCAAGCGGGAGGGTAAATGAGCAGTTCTTC; CDR3: CASTRPSGRVNEQFF
J: TRBJ2-1; D: -; V: TRBV13; DNA: TGTGCCAGCAGCTCCGGACTATCTAACCCCTACAATGAGCAGTTCTTC; CDR3: CASSSGLSNPYNEQFF
J: TRBJ2-7; D: TRBD1; V: TRBV19; DNA: TGTGCCAGTAGTTTACAGACAGGGAACTACGAGCAGTACTTC; CDR3: CASSLQTGNYEQYF
J: TRBJ2-7; D: -; V: TRBV29-1; DNA: TGCAGCGCCGGGAGCGACTACGAGCAGTACTTC; CDR3: CSAGSDYEQYF
J: TRBJ2-5; D: TRBD2; V: TRBV5-1; DNA: TGCGCCAGCAGCCCCGGGAGGATGACCGGAGAGACCCAGTACTTC; CDR3: CASSPGRMTGETQYF
J: TRBJ2-7; D: TRBD2; V: TRBV6-5; DNA: TGTGCCAGCAGTTACTTGACTAGCGGGATCTCCGAGCAGTACTTC; CDR3: CASSYLTSGISEQYF
J: TRBJ2-7; D: -; V: TRBV4-1; DNA: TGCGCCAGCAGCCATCAGACGAGACTAGAGGAATCCGAGCAGTACTTC; CDR3: CASSHQTRLEESEQYF
J: TRBJ2-3; D: -; V: TRBV5-8; DNA: TGTGCCACCGTTAATACGCAGTATTTT; CDR3: CATVNTQYF
J: TRBJ1-5; D: -; V: TRBV6-5; DNA: TGTGCCAGCAGCTCCAGATTCAATCAGCCCCAGCATTTT; CDR3: CASSSRFNQPQHF
J: TRBJ2-7; D: TRBD1; V: TRBV5-1; DNA: TGCGCCAGCAGCACGGGACAGGGTGGTGAGCAGTACTTC; CDR3: CASSTGQGGEQYF
J: TRBJ2-6; D: TRBD1; V: TRBV19; DNA: TGTGCCAGTACCTTGAACCAGGGGGTTGGGGCCAACGTCCTGACTTTC; CDR3: CASTLNQGVGANVLTF
J: TRBJ2-5; D: TRBD1; V: TRBV7-9; DNA: TGTGCCAGCAGCCCAAGGGACAGTAGACGGGAGACCCAGTACTTC; CDR3: CASSPRDSRRETQYF
J: TRBJ1-2; D: -; V: TRBV6-5; DNA: TGTGCCAGCAGGCTAGACAGAAACTATGGCTACACCTTC; CDR3: CASRLDRNYGYTF
J: TRBJ2-1; D: -; V: TRBV4-1; DNA: TGCGCCAGCAGCCAAAGGGGGATCTCCGACAATGAGCAGTTCTTC; CDR3: CASSQRGISDNEQFF
J: TRBJ2-1; D: TRBD2; V: TRBV10-3; DNA: TGTGCCATCAGTGGGTCTAGCGGGAGCTCCTACAATGAGCAGTTCTTC; CDR3: CAISGSSGSSYNEQFF
J: TRBJ2-1; D: -; V: TRBV7-7; DNA: TGTGCTAGCAGTGAAGGACAGCAAGTCAATGAGCAGTTCTTC; CDR3: CASSEGQQVNEQFF
J: TRBJ2-2; D: TRBD2; V: TRBV5-1; DNA: TGCGCCAGCAGACTAGGACTAGCGGGCGGCGGGGAGCTGTTTTTT; CDR3: CASRLGLAGGGELFF
J: TRBJ1-1; D: -; V: TRBV6-5; DNA: TGTGCCAGCAGTTACTTCAGTCAGGGGACTGAAGCTTTCTTT; CDR3: CASSYFSQGTEAFF
J: TRBJ2-1; D: -; V: TRBV25-1; DNA: TGTGCCAGCAGTGGCACCAGGGAAAGGGCCTACAATGAGCAGTTCTTC; CDR3: CASSGTRERAYNEQFF
J: TRBJ2-3; D: -; V: TRBV5-1; DNA: TGCGCCAGCAGCTTTGGCAGGGGAGACGCAGATACGCAGTATTTT; CDR3: CASSFGRGDADTQYF
J: TRBJ1-2; D: TRBD1; V: TRBV5-1; DNA: TGCGCCAGCAGCTCCAACAGGGGTGGCTACACCTTC; CDR3: CASSSNRGGYTF
J: TRBJ2-4; D: TRBD1; V: TRBV4-1; DNA: TGCGCCAGCAGCCAAGACAGGGGGAACATTCAGTACTTC; CDR3: CASSQDRGNIQYF